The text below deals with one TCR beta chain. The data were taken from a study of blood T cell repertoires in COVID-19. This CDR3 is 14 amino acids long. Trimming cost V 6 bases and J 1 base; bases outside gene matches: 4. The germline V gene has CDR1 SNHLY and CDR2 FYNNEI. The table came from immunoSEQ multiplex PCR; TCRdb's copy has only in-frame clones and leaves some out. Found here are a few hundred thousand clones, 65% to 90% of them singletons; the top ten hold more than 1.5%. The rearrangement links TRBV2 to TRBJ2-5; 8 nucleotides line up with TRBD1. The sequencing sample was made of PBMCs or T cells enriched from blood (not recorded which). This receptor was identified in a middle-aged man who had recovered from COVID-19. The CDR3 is CASRRGTGQETQYF. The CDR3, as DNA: TGTGCCAGCAGAAGGGGGACAGGCCAAGAGACCCAGTACTTC.